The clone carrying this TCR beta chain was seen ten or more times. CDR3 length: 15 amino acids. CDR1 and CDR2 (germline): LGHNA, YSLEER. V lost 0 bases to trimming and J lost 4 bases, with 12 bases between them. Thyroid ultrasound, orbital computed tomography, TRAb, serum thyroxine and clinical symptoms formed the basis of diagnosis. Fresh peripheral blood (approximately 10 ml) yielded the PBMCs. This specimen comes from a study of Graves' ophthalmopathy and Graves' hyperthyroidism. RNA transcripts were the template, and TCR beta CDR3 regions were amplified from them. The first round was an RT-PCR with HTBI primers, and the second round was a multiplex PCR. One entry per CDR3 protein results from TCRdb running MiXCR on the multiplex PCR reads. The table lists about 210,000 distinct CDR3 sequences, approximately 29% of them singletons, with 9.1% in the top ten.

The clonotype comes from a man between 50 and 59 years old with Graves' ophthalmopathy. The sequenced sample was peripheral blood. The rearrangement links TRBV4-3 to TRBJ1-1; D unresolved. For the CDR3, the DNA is TGCGCCAGCAGCCAAGATAGGAGGGAGACCACTGAAGCTTTCTTT. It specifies CASSQDRRETTEAFF.